The 25 T cell receptor beta chains given below trace back to one sample, sequenced in a study of T cell responses to AZD1222 COVID-19 vaccine. Sequencing used immunoSEQ multiplex PCR; TCRdb keeps in-frame clones, though not all of them. The sample shows approximately 190,000 clones, around 94% of them seen only once. The sequences come from peripheral blood, collected on day 0 of AZD1222 vaccination. These receptors were collected from an adult in good health.

This clone occurred a few times. J is TRBJ1-2 and V is TRBV18; D gene unclear. Germline lookup yields CDR1 KGHSH and CDR2 LQKENI. The CDR3 has 14 amino acids. Trimming cost V 5 bases and J 1 base, with 11 bases left between them. The chain's CDR3 is CASSSRELNYGYTF. The CDR3 bases are TGTGCCAGCTCATCGAGGGAACTTAACTATGGCTACACCTTC. The variable domain in full, completed from reference TRBV18 and TRBJ1-2, reads NAGVMQNPRHLVRRRGQEARLRCSPMKGHSHVYWYRQLPEEGLKFMVYLQKENIIDESGMPKERFSAEFPKEGPSILRIQQVVRGDSAAYFCASSSRELNYGYTFGSGTRLTVV.

The chain has TRBV5-4 and TRBJ2-7; 9 bases align to TRBD1. Germline CDR1 is SGHNT and CDR2 is YYREEE (reference sequence). The CDR3 extends over 14 amino acids. V trimming: 4 bases; J trimming: 4 bases; junction bases outside the gene matches: 6. Here the CDR3 reads CASSPGQGPYEQYF. The CDR3 coding sequence is TGTGCCAGCAGCCCGGGACAGGGTCCGTACGAGCAGTACTTC.

The chain links TRBV2 to TRBJ1-2, with D maybe TRBD1 (6 bases). Trimming stripped 7 bases from V and 0 bases from J, with 12 bases between. Germline loops: CDR1 SNHLY, CDR2 FYNNEI. The CDR3 is 14 amino acids. This chain's CDR3 is CASNRQVPNYGYTF. The CDR3 DNA is TGTGCCAGCAACCGACAGGTTCCTAACTATGGCTACACCTTC. The variable domain in full, completed from reference TRBV2 and TRBJ1-2, reads EPEVTQTPSHQVTQMGQEVILRCVPISNHLYFYWYRQILGQKVEFLVSFYNNEISEKSEIFDDQFSVERPDGSNFTLKIRSTKLEDSAMYFCASNRQVPNYGYTFGSGTRLTVV.

This clone was seen once. The chain has TRBV16 and TRBJ1-6, with 8 bases identical to TRBD1. Germline CDR1 reads KGHSY; CDR2 reads FQNENV. With 4 bases clipped from V and 10 bases from J, the junction kept 9 bases outside the gene matches. This CDR3 contains 15 residues. The CDR3 coding sequence is TGTGCCAGCAGCCCCGGGACAGGCTTGGGGTCACCCCTCCACTTT. Amino acids: CASSPGTGLGSPLHF.

The gene calls are TRBV5-1 and TRBJ1-2; D unresolved. CDR3 length: 14 amino acids. Trimming shortened V by 0 bases and J by 4 bases, and 10 bases separated the two germline ends. From germline, CDR1 is SGHRS and CDR2 YFSETQ. Here the CDR3 DNA reads TGCGCCAGCAGCTTGGAGCGGGAGCCCTATGGCTACACCTTC. As protein: CASSLEREPYGYTF.

V usage is TRBV7-2 and J usage is TRBJ1-5; no firm D call. The CDR3 runs 14 residues. Germline V gene data show CDR1 as SGHTA and CDR2 as FQGNSA. V shed 1 base and J shed 3 bases, with 7 bases lying between them. The CDR3 nucleotides are TGTGCCAGCAGCTTAGGGCAGTTCAATCAGCCCCAGCATTTT. Its translation is CASSLGQFNQPQHF.

The chain recombines TRBV29-1 with TRBJ2-7; 11 positions match TRBD2. The germline gives CDR1 SQVTM, CDR2 ANQGSEA. The CDR3 is 14 amino acids. V was clipped by 5 bases and J by 6 bases; unmatched bases: 9. The CDR3 DNA sequence: TGCAGCGTTCGTCTAGCGGGGGGTCAAAGCGAGCAGTACTTC. Translated: CSVRLAGGQSEQYF.

The V gene is TRBV10-3, the J gene TRBJ1-5, with 10 bases fitting TRBD1. The CDR3 contains 15 residues. The germline gives CDR1 ENHRY, CDR2 SYGVKD. V shed 3 bases and J 5 bases; nucleotides not matched to a gene: 4. CDR3 bases: TGTGCCATCAGTGAAACCGGACAGGGGGATCAGCCCCAGCATTTT. Translated: CAISETGQGDQPQHF.

The gene calls are TRBV19 and TRBJ2-1, with TRBD2 identical over 10 bases. The germline V gene has CDR1 LNHDA and CDR2 SQIVND (reference sequence). The V segment lost 7 bases and the J segment 3 bases; nucleotides outside the gene matches: 3. This CDR3 is built from 14 residues. The CDR3, as DNA: TGTGCCAGTACTCAGCGGGGGGGCTACAATGAGCAGTTCTTC. As protein: CASTQRGGYNEQFF.

This clone was recorded once. The rearrangement links TRBV9 to TRBJ1-3, with D uncertain. The CDR3 has 16 amino acids. Trimming left V 4 bases short and J 0 bases short, with 14 bases between. CDR1 is SGDLS and CDR2 is YYNGEE in the germline V gene. CDR3 protein: CASSLGGRSSGNTIYF. The CDR3 nucleotides read TGTGCCAGCAGCTTGGGCGGTAGGAGCTCTGGAAACACCATATATTTT.

The V gene is TRBV11-1, the J gene TRBJ1-2, with 7 bases matching TRBD1. V gave up 5 bases and J gave up 5 bases; unmatched junction bases: 11. The germline gives CDR1 SGHAT, CDR2 FQDESV (reference sequence). CDR3 length equals 15 residues. The CDR3 sequence is CASSPNPGQQYGYTF. CDR3 bases: TGTGCCAGCAGCCCGAATCCGGGACAGCAGTATGGCTACACCTTC.

The V call is TRBV27, the J call TRBJ2-7; D is perhaps TRBD1 or TRBD2 (5 bases each). Trimming took 0 bases from V and 7 from J, leaving 16 bases between them. Looked up from germline, CDR1 is MNHEY and CDR2 is SMNVEV (reference sequence). The CDR3 spans 15 residues. The CDR3 DNA reads TGTGCCAGCAGTTTATCCCGGGGAGACAGAGAAGAGCAGTACTTC. Translation: CASSLSRGDREEQYF.

The J gene is TRBJ2-6, the V gene TRBV6-6; no definite D call. The CDR3 extends over 15 amino acids. The V and J ends lost 5 bases and 0 bases respectively, with 8 bases between them. Germline CDR1 reads MNHNY; CDR2 reads SVGAGI (reference sequence). The CDR3, as DNA: TGTGCCAGCAGTACTGGAAGCTCTGGGGCCAACGTCCTGACTTTC. Encoded protein: CASSTGSSGANVLTF.

The rearrangement joins TRBV7-9 to TRBJ2-5; D may be TRBD1 (6 bases). Trimming left V 5 bases short and J 2 bases short, with 12 bases between. Germline assignment: CDR1 SEHNR and CDR2 FQNEAQ (reference sequence). CDR3 length: 14 amino acids. CDR3 protein: CASSPRTAQETQYF. Written as DNA, the CDR3 is TGTGCCAGCAGCCCCCGGACAGCTCAAGAGACCCAGTACTTC.

This clone was seen a handful of times. The chain joins TRBV6-5 to TRBJ1-1; 9 nucleotides agree with TRBD1. Germline assignment: CDR1 MNHEY and CDR2 SVGAGI. CDR3 length equals 15 residues. The trim removed 5 bases at V and 0 bases at J, leaving 4 bases unmatched. The CDR3 sequence is CASSRTGVLNTEAFF. The CDR3 coding sequence is TGTGCCAGCAGTAGGACAGGGGTGTTGAACACTGAAGCTTTCTTT.

V is TRBV29-1 and J is TRBJ1-1, with D possibly matching TRBD1 (6 bases). This CDR3 region has 16 residues. Germline V gene lookup returns CDR1 SQVTM and CDR2 ANQGSEA. Trimming left V 6 bases short and J 0 bases short, with 20 bases between. The CDR3 loop is CSVGSFIRGLNTEAFF. In nucleotides, the CDR3 is TGCAGCGTCGGATCTTTCATTCGGGGGCTGAACACTGAAGCTTTCTTT.

This rearrangement joins TRBV18 to TRBJ2-2; a weak D match, TRBD2 (6 bases). Germline CDR1 KGHSH, CDR2 LQKENI. The CDR3 length is 16 residues. The V end was cut by 6 bases, the J end by 6 bases, with 20 bases between. The CDR3 loop reads CASSPYSGAGSGELFF. In DNA form, the CDR3 reads TGTGCCAGCTCGCCCTACTCAGGAGCGGGTTCCGGGGAGCTGTTTTTT.

The chain combines TRBV5-1 with TRBJ1-4; no reliable D call. This CDR3 spans 15 amino acids. Germline CDR1 SGHRS, CDR2 YFSETQ. V dropped 4 bases and J dropped 0 bases, with 10 bases sitting between them. Here the CDR3 reads CASSVAAATNEKLFF. CDR3 coding DNA: TGCGCCAGCAGCGTGGCTGCTGCAACTAATGAAAAACTGTTTTTT.

This clone came up once. The rearrangement joins TRBV4-3 to TRBJ1-1; D may be TRBD1 (5 bases). Germline assignment: CDR1 LGHNA and CDR2 YSLEER. V lost 4 bases and J lost 0, with 9 bases in between. The CDR3 loop spans 14 amino acids. This CDR3 is CASSRSRVNTEAFF. The CDR3 bases are TGCGCCAGCAGCCGCTCCAGGGTGAACACTGAAGCTTTCTTT.

The chain recombines TRBV9 with TRBJ2-5, with D perhaps matching TRBD1 or TRBD2 (5 bases each). The germline V and J ends were trimmed by 6 bases and 2 bases, with 20 bases remaining between them. The CDR3 loop spans 16 amino acids. Germline V gene data show CDR1 as SGDLS and CDR2 as YYNGEE. The CDR3 sequence is CASNSGDDEDQETQYF. The CDR3 DNA sequence: TGTGCCAGCAACTCCGGGGACGACGAGGATCAAGAGACCCAGTACTTC. Filled out from reference TRBV9 and TRBJ2-5, the complete variable domain reads DSGVTQTPKHLITATGQRVTLRCSPRSGDLSVYWYQQSLDQGLQFLIQYYNGEERAKGNILERFSAQQFPDLHSELNLSSLELGDSALYFCASNSGDDEDQETQYFGPGTRLLVL.

The rearrangement joins TRBV29-1 to TRBJ2-3, with D uncertain. The V and J ends lost 0 bases and 1 base respectively, with 8 bases between them. The germline V gene has CDR1 SQVTM and CDR2 ANQGSEA. CDR3 length equals 14 residues. The CDR3 DNA sequence: TGCAGCGTTGAAGAATGGGTCGGCACAGATACGCAGTATTTT. Translation gives CSVEEWVGTDTQYF.

This clone was detected once. The chain joins TRBV24-1 to TRBJ2-3; D unclear. Germline lookup yields CDR1 KGHDR and CDR2 SFDVKD. The CDR3 is 14 residues long. V was cut by 4 bases and J by 1 base, with 8 bases left in between. The CDR3 sequence is CATSDPRRTDTQYF. In DNA form, the CDR3 reads TGTGCCACCAGTGACCCTCGGCGCACAGATACGCAGTATTTT.

This chain connects TRBV28 to TRBJ1-1; 7 nucleotides align to TRBD1. CDR1 is MDHEN, CDR2 SYDVKM, per germline. The CDR3 has 15 amino acids. After removal of 6 bases from V and 0 bases from J, the junction contained 7 bases not matched to a gene. For the CDR3, the DNA is TGTGCCAGCAGGGGCCAGGGACAGCTGAACACTGAAGCTTTCTTT. Translated, it gives CASRGQGQLNTEAFF.

The CDR3 protein is CSVTVGEETQYF. In DNA, the CDR3 is TGCAGCGTCACTGTGGGGGAAGAGACCCAGTACTTC. This chain uses TRBV29-1 with TRBJ2-5; the D gene could be TRBD1 or TRBD2 (5 bases each). With 6 bases removed from V and 3 bases from J, the gap between germline ends came to 11 bases. The germline CDR1 and CDR2 sequences are SQVTM and ANQGSEA. CDR3 length: 12 residues.

This sequence joins TRBV9 and TRBJ1-1; TRBD1 aligns across 7 bases. The CDR3 covers 14 residues. V dropped 3 bases and J dropped 4; count of bases not matched to a gene: 6. Germline V gives CDR1 SGDLS, CDR2 YYNGEE. CDR3 loop: CASSAQGGATEAFF. CDR3 bases: TGTGCCAGCAGCGCCCAGGGGGGGGCCACTGAAGCTTTCTTT.